The sample holds a few counts of the clone carrying this T cell receptor beta chain. What it binds is not known. The data stem from a study of cytomegalovirus exposure and HLA in healthy donors. Findings and limits, study-wide: Later analysis suggested links between common viral pathogens and several top significant clusters. In a later analysis, most CMV-associated TCR beta chains appeared HLA-restricted.

The V and J ends lost 3 bases and 6 bases respectively, with 8 bases between them. The CDR3 is 13 amino acids. Germline V CDR1 and CDR2: SGHTA, FQGNSA. 60 Vbeta and 13 Jbeta primers were used in PCR. Only in-frame clones appear in the TCRdb table, and some are missing; sequencing was by immunoSEQ multiplex PCR. Here the sample spans approximately 150,000 clones, 68% being singletons. The TCR comes from a middle-aged woman in good health and CMV-seropositive. The J gene is TRBJ2-2, the V gene TRBV7-2; possible D gene TRBD1, 6 bases. The sample taken for sequencing was PBMCs. Here the CDR3 reads CASSFWTAGELFF. CDR3 coding DNA: TGTGCCAGCAGCTTTTGGACAGCCGGGGAGCTGTTTTTT.